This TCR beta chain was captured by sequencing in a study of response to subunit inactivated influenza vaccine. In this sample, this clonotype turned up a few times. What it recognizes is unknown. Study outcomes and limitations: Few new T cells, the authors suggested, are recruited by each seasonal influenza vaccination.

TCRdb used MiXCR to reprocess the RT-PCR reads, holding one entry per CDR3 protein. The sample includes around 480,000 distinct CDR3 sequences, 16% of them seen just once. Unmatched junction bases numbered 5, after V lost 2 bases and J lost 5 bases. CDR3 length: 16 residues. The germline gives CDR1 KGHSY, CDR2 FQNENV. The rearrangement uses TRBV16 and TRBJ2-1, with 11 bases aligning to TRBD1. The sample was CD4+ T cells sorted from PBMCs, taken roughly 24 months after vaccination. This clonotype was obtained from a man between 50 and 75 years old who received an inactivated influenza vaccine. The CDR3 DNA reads TGTGCCAGCAGCCAACGTCGGGACAGGGGGGACAATGAGCAGTTCTTC. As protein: CASSQRRDRGDNEQFF.